Listed here is a single T cell receptor (beta chain). Its specificity is not known. The PCR had 60 Vbeta and 13 Jbeta primers. Produced via immunoSEQ multiplex PCR; TCRdb's table is partial and in-frame only. The sample has 130,000 to 150,000 clones, around three quarters seen once; the top ten hold around 6.8%. This sample stems from a study of cytomegalovirus exposure and HLA in healthy donors. Germline CDR1 reads SGHVS; CDR2 reads FNYEAQ. V dropped 5 bases and J dropped 5 bases, with 8 bases sitting between them. This CDR3 spans 12 amino acids. Findings and limits, study-wide: The study dropped some indistinguishable V segments, TRBV6-2 and TRBV6-3 among them. Looking again later, the authors saw that most CMV-associated TCR beta chains seemed HLA-restricted.

The sequenced material came from PBMCs. The TCR sequence derives from a man between 40 and 49 years old in good health and CMV-seropositive. The gene calls are TRBV7-6 and TRBJ2-3, with D unresolved. The CDR3 spells CASSHGLDTQYF. CDR3 DNA sequence: TGTGCCAGCAGCCATGGCTTAGATACGCAGTATTTT.